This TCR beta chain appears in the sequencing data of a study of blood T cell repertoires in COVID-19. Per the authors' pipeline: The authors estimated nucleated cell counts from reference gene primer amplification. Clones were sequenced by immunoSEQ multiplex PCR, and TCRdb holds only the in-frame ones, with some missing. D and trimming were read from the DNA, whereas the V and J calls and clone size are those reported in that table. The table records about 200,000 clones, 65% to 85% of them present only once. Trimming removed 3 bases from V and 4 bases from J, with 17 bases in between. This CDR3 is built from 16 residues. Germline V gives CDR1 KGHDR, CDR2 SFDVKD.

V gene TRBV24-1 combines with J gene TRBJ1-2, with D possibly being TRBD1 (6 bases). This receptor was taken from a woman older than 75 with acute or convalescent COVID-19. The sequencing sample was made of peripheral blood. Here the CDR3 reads CATSDAGTSVGYGYTF. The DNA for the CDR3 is TGTGCCACCAGTGATGCCGGGACATCCGTTGGCTATGGCTACACCTTC.